The 26 T cell receptor beta chains in this list originate from one sample, sequenced in a study of blood T cell repertoires in COVID-19. Libraries were prepared by immunoSEQ multiplex PCR; TCRdb keeps only in-frame clonotypes and omits some of them. The sample has around 200,000 clones; 80% are singletons. What was sequenced was PBMCs or T cells enriched from blood (not recorded which). These receptors were collected from a woman in her thirties or forties with acute COVID-19.

The chain's CDR3 is CASSLAQGTGGTEAFF. CDR3 sequence (DNA): TGTGCCAGCAGCTTGGCCCAAGGGACAGGGGGCACTGAAGCTTTCTTT. The chain employs TRBV5-4 and TRBJ1-1; 11 bases fit TRBD1. The CDR3 extends over 16 amino acids. The V gene end was trimmed by 0 bases and the J gene end by 4 bases; junction bases not matched to a gene: 5. Germline CDR1 and CDR2: SGHNT and YYREEE (reference sequence). The full variable domain, its missing parts supplied by reference TRBV5-4 and TRBJ1-1, is ETGVTQSPTHLIKTRGQQVTLRCSSQSGHNTVSWYQQALGQGPQFIFQYYREEENGRGNFPPRFSGLQFPNYSSELNVNALELDDSALYLCASSLAQGTGGTEAFFGQGTRLTVV.

The CDR3 reads CASAGTSGGLGDIQYF. The CDR3 DNA sequence: TGTGCCAGTGCGGGGACTAGCGGGGGGTTGGGGGACATTCAGTACTTC. V gene TRBV28 combines with J gene TRBJ2-4, with 15 bases matching TRBD2. V lost 9 bases and J lost 8; bases outside the gene matches: 11. Germline CDR1 reads MDHEN; CDR2 reads SYDVKM. The CDR3 length is 16 residues.

This chain links TRBV10-1 with TRBJ1-2; TRBD1 is a possible D gene (6 bases). Germline CDR1 and CDR2: WNHNN and SYGVQD (reference sequence). The germline V and J ends were trimmed by 10 bases and 7 bases, with 16 bases remaining between them. CDR3 length equals 12 residues. CDR3: CAIPGEGGGYTF. In nucleotides, the CDR3 is TGCGCCATCCCTGGGGAAGGGGGTGGCTACACCTTC.

This clone has only one observation. This chain uses TRBV7-9 with TRBJ2-7; TRBD1 is a possible D gene (6 bases). The V gene lost 5 bases and the J gene lost 0 bases, with 17 bases spanning the gap. The CDR3 is 16 amino acids. Germline CDR1 SEHNR, CDR2 FQNEAQ (reference sequence). The CDR3 DNA sequence: TGTGCCAGCAGCATGTCGGGGCAGGGGATCTCCTACGAGCAGTACTTC. Translation gives CASSMSGQGISYEQYF.

The V and J genes are TRBV2 and TRBJ2-5, with 12 bases matching TRBD2. This CDR3 has 14 amino acids. V trimming: 6 bases; J trimming: 2 bases; junction bases outside the gene matches: 1. CDR1 SNHLY and CDR2 FYNNEI come from the germline V gene. CDR3 sequence (DNA): TGTGCCAGCAGACTAGCGGGGGGTCAAGAGACCCAGTACTTC. Its protein is CASRLAGGQETQYF. The full variable domain, its missing parts supplied by reference TRBV2 and TRBJ2-5, is EPEVTQTPSHQVTQMGQEVILRCVPISNHLYFYWYRQILGQKVEFLVSFYNNEISEKSEIFDDQFSVERPDGSNFTLKIRSTKLEDSAMYFCASRLAGGQETQYFGPGTRLLVL.

The chain uses TRBV28 and TRBJ2-3; 7 positions match TRBD2. The V gene's germline CDR1 is MDHEN and CDR2 SYDVKM. J lost 2 bases, V lost 7 bases, and 6 bases had no gene match. The CDR3 totals 14 residues. The CDR3: CASTSAGDTDTQYF. CDR3 nucleotides: TGTGCCAGCACCTCGGCGGGAGACACAGATACGCAGTATTTT.

The chain carries TRBV28 and TRBJ1-4; 7 positions agree with TRBD1. The CDR3 totals 16 residues. The ends lost 2 bases at V and 7 bases at J; junction bases unmatched: 10. The germline V gene has CDR1 MDHEN and CDR2 SYDVKM. The CDR3 nucleotides read TGTGCCAGCAGTTTACCCTCGCCAGGGGGGTTTGAAAAACTGTTTTTT. Encoded protein: CASSLPSPGGFEKLFF.

The genes are TRBV3-1 (or the pseudogene TRBV3-2) and TRBJ2-7; the D is unclear. With 1 base removed from V and 6 bases from J, the gap between germline ends came to 13 bases. Germline assignment: CDR1 LGHDT and CDR2 YNNKEL (reference sequence). This CDR3 region has 14 residues. In nucleotides, the CDR3 is TGTGCCAGCAGCCAAGCGGAGACCCTCGGCGAGCAGTACTTC. It translates to CASSQAETLGEQYF.

The gene calls are TRBV27 and TRBJ1-2; the match to TRBD1 covers 9 bases. Germline V gene sequence: CDR1 MNHEY, CDR2 SMNVEV (reference sequence). Germline trimming cut 7 bases from V and 8 bases from J; bases unmatched to any gene: 14. CDR3 length equals 15 residues. DNA for the CDR3: TGTGCCAGCACCTCCGGGGACAGGGACCTGGGGGGCTACACCTTC. This translates into CASTSGDRDLGGYTF.

V gene TRBV29-1 combines with J gene TRBJ1-5; tentatively, D is TRBD1 (6 bases). The CDR3 covers 12 residues. Germline V CDR1 and CDR2: SQVTM, ANQGSEA. Deletions cut 4 bases from V and 4 bases from J, with 8 bases between. The CDR3 DNA follows: TGCAGCGTTGCTCAGGGGAATCAGCCCCAGCATTTT. Translating gives CSVAQGNQPQHF.

The table lists this clone with a few counts. The genes are TRBV6-2 or TRBV6-3 and TRBJ2-2; D perhaps matches TRBD2 (5 bases). The germline V and J ends were trimmed by 2 bases and 6 bases, with 22 bases remaining between them. The CDR3 runs 18 residues. Germline V gene sequence: CDR1 MNHEY, CDR2 SVGEGT. Here the CDR3 DNA reads TGTGCCAGCAGTTACCCGGGGTATGAGGGAATCTACGCCGGGGAGCTGTTTTTT. Translation: CASSYPGYEGIYAGELFF.

This chain links TRBV2 with TRBJ1-1, with no clear D. Germline CDR1 reads SNHLY; CDR2 reads FYNNEI. V dropped 4 bases and J dropped 1 base, with 13 bases sitting between them. This CDR3 contains 15 residues. CDR3 in amino acids: CASSGFGRQNTEAFF. CDR3 nucleotides: TGTGCCAGCAGTGGGTTCGGCAGGCAGAACACTGAAGCTTTCTTT. The full variable domain, its missing parts supplied by reference TRBV2 and TRBJ1-1, is EPEVTQTPSHQVTQMGQEVILRCVPISNHLYFYWYRQILGQKVEFLVSFYNNEISEKSEIFDDQFSVERPDGSNFTLKIRSTKLEDSAMYFCASSGFGRQNTEAFFGQGTRLTVV.

This CDR3 is CASSPGVADTGELFF. The CDR3 nucleotides read TGCGCCAGCAGCCCAGGGGTTGCGGACACCGGGGAGCTGTTTTTT. V gene TRBV5-1 combines with J gene TRBJ2-2; D might be TRBD1 (6 bases). Germline V gene data show CDR1 as SGHRS and CDR2 as YFSETQ. Between the trimmed V and J ends, which lost 4 bases and 3 bases, there was a span of 13 bases. This CDR3 comprises 15 residues.

This rearrangement joins TRBV5-1 to TRBJ2-1; D is unresolved. The CDR3 sequence is 15 residues long. Germline CDR1 reads SGHRS; CDR2 reads YFSETQ. V lost 4 bases and J 1 base, leaving 12 bases between the germline ends. The CDR3 bases are TGCGCCAGCAGCCGAGAACCTGCGTCCTACAATGAGCAGTTCTTC. Protein: CASSREPASYNEQFF.

The rearrangement joins TRBV27 to TRBJ1-1; D uncertain. The CDR3 extends over 13 amino acids. Trimming stripped 4 bases from V and 5 bases from J, with 11 bases between. Germline CDR1 MNHEY, CDR2 SMNVEV (reference sequence). The CDR3, as DNA: TGTGCCAGCAGTTCCGCGGTTTGGACTGAAGCTTTCTTT. Its translation: CASSSAVWTEAFF.

The chain has TRBV4-3 and TRBJ1-5, with D tentatively TRBD1 (5 bases). Looked up from germline, CDR1 is LGHNA and CDR2 is YSLEER. The CDR3 has 14 residues. Trimming shortened V by 3 bases and J by 7 bases, and 13 bases separated the two germline ends. CDR3 loop: CASSQGLGEQPQHF. Here the CDR3 DNA reads TGCGCCAGCAGCCAGGGACTGGGGGAACAGCCCCAGCATTTT.

This clone was detected only a few times. The chain has TRBV1 and TRBJ1-5. TRBV1 counts as a pseudogene. This CDR3 is 15 amino acids long. In nucleotides, the CDR3 is TGCACCAGCAGCCAAGTGCGGGGCGTCAATCAGCCCCAGCATTTT. It specifies CTSSQVRGVNQPQHF.

This chain links TRBV7-9 with TRBJ1-4; the D gene is possibly TRBD1 (6 bases). V was shortened by 1 base and J by 1 base, with 13 bases between the two germline ends. The germline V gene has CDR1 SEHNR and CDR2 FQNEAQ (reference sequence). This CDR3 has 17 amino acids. CDR3 region: CASSLVRGALTNEKLFF. For the CDR3, the DNA is TGTGCCAGCAGCTTAGTTCGGGGGGCGCTAACTAATGAAAAACTGTTTTTT.

The chain carries TRBV30 and TRBJ1-4; possible D gene TRBD1, 5 bases. This CDR3 has 14 residues. Germline-derived CDR1 and CDR2 are GTSNPN and SVGIG (reference sequence). V gave up 2 bases and J gave up 7 bases, with 14 bases separating them. The CDR3: CAWSSPGRGEKLFF. CDR3 coding DNA: TGTGCCTGGAGTTCCCCAGGGCGCGGTGAAAAACTGTTTTTT.

The chain links TRBV27 to TRBJ1-1; D is perhaps TRBD1 (6 bases). The CDR3 contains 13 residues. Germline CDR1 MNHEY, CDR2 SMNVEV (reference sequence). V dropped 2 bases and J dropped 11 bases, with 15 bases sitting between them. CDR3 amino acids: CASSLRTASEAFF. For the CDR3, the DNA is TGTGCCAGCAGTTTAAGGACAGCCTCCGAGGCTTTCTTT.

This chain connects TRBV2 to TRBJ1-6, with 9 bases aligning to TRBD1. Germline CDR1 is SNHLY and CDR2 is FYNNEI. Germline trimming cut 7 bases from V and 10 bases from J; bases unmatched to any gene: 8. CDR3 length equals 14 residues. The CDR3 nucleotides are TGTGCCAGCAATCGGGACAGGGAGGAATCACCCCTCCACTTT. Translation: CASNRDREESPLHF.

The V and J genes are TRBV4-2 and TRBJ2-1; TRBD2 agrees at 9 bases. The CDR3 runs to 16 residues. Germline lookup yields CDR1 LGHNA and CDR2 YNFKEQ. Losses at the gene ends were 2 bases for V and 1 base for J; bases not matched to a gene: 3. For the CDR3, the DNA is TGTGCCAGCAGCCAACCTAGCGGGGTGTCCTACAATGAGCAGTTCTTC. This translates into CASSQPSGVSYNEQFF.

This clone turned up a few times. The chain employs TRBV29-1 and TRBJ2-6; D remains unclear. Trimming removed 5 bases from V and 2 bases from J, with 10 bases in between. Germline values: CDR1 SQVTM, CDR2 ANQGSEA. The CDR3 has 14 amino acids. The CDR3 sequence: CSVLKGAGANVLTF. As DNA, the CDR3 is TGCAGCGTTCTAAAAGGAGCTGGGGCCAACGTCCTGACTTTC.

The chain carries TRBV7-3 and TRBJ2-1; TRBD2 matches at 12 bases. This CDR3 is built from 13 residues. Looked up from germline, CDR1 is SGHTA and CDR2 is FQGTGA. The junction had 3 bases not matched to a gene; V was cut back by 5 bases and J by 10 bases. The CDR3 DNA is TGTGCCAGCAGCCATGGGACTAGCGGGGAGCAGTTCTTC. Amino acid sequence: CASSHGTSGEQFF.

This clone turned up a few times. V is TRBV6-5 and J is TRBJ1-1; TRBD1 might be the D (5 bases). CDR3 length: 13 residues. Germline CDR1 is MNHEY and CDR2 is SVGAGI. Trimming pared 10 bases from V and 2 bases from J, leaving 14 bases between. The CDR3 spells CATTMTDNTEAFF. The CDR3 DNA reads as TGTGCCACTACCATGACAGATAACACTGAAGCTTTCTTT.

The chain couples TRBV18 to TRBJ2-6; 7 nucleotides line up with TRBD1. The germline V gene has CDR1 KGHSH and CDR2 LQKENI. With V trimmed by 5 bases and J by 4 bases, 8 bases remained unmatched. This CDR3 has 16 residues. CDR3 amino acids: CASSNLQGTGANVLTF. DNA for the CDR3: TGTGCCAGCTCAAATCTACAGGGGACCGGGGCCAACGTCCTGACTTTC.